Following are 14 T cell receptor beta chains from one sample sequenced in a study of regulatory T cells in long-lasting Graves disease (dated by TCRdb to about 2021). In the paper's terms, the time point label means: newly diagnosed GD, antithyroid drugs for less than 3 months. For both TCR sequencing and RNA sequencing, RNA was extracted from PBMCs using TRIzol. The library was obtained by multiplex PCR. The sample was run on an Illumina HiSeq 4000. TCR beta libraries were built with iRepertoire HTBI primers and Arm-PCR amplification of CDR3 regions. TCRdb reprocessing: public reads trimmed at Q25 with fastp, clones called with MiXCR, in-frame beta chains kept. Entries are consolidated by CDR3 protein sequence, retaining the most common genes and DNA. Across this sample there are 560,000 or so distinct CDR3 sequences, with 16% seen only once. Around 12% of the sample is taken by the ten largest. Separately, the same data were catalogued under a study of T cells in Graves' hyperthyroidism and ophthalmopathy.

The input for sequencing was peripheral blood mononuclear cells (PBMCs), taken at new diagnosis, from a patient treated with antithyroid drugs. The source is a man between 18 and 35 years old with Graves disease. Donor details come from another sample of the same person, matched by shared clones.

The chain combines TRBV19 with TRBJ2-1; D uncertain. From germline, CDR1 is LNHDA and CDR2 SQIVND (reference sequence). V lost 3 bases and J lost 8, with 2 bases in between. This CDR3 region has 10 residues. CDR3 DNA sequence: TGTGCCAGTAGTATTGATGAGCAGTTCTTC. The encoded protein is CASSIDEQFF.

Concerning this clonotype: This could be a read error, since a much larger clone is one nucleotide away. The V gene is TRBV3-1, the J gene TRBJ2-1; D unresolved. Trimming took 1 base from V and 2 from J, leaving 18 bases between them. Per germline, CDR1 LGHDT and CDR2 YNNKEL (reference sequence). The length of the CDR3 is 18 residues. Written as DNA, the CDR3 is TGTGCCAGCAGCCAAGGCCTCTTGGTCCCGGGCACCTACAATGAGCAGTTCTTC. This codes for CASSQGLLVPGTYNEQFF.

This chain connects TRBV19 to TRBJ1-5; tentative D call: TRBD1 (6 bases). Germline CDR1 LNHDA, CDR2 SQIVND (reference sequence). This CDR3 comprises 15 residues. The V and J ends lost 8 bases and 1 base respectively, with 15 bases between them. CDR3: CASWGGGGSNQPQHF. CDR3 in DNA: TGTGCCAGTTGGGGGGGGGGGGGCAGCAATCAGCCCCAGCATTTT.

This clonotype was seen repeatedly, ten times or more. An end of the junction differs from the germline gene, which may be a read error. V gene TRBV30 combines with J gene TRBJ1-2; 9 bases fit TRBD1. CDR1 and CDR2 from the germline V gene are GTSNPN and SVGIG (reference sequence). The length of the CDR3 is 13 residues. The CDR3: CAWSPNDRGRPCF. As DNA, the CDR3 is TGTGCCTGGAGTCCGAACGACAGGGGGAGACCGTGCTTC.

This clonotype was counted ten times or more. The V call is TRBV12-3 or TRBV12-4, the J call TRBJ2-7, with D hard to call. The CDR3 consists of 12 residues. Trimming cost V 6 bases and J 0 bases, with 6 bases left between them. The CDR3 nucleotides read TGTGCCAGCAGCCCCTTCTCCTACGAGCAGTACTTC. Its translation: CASSPFSYEQYF.

At least ten counts were recorded for this clonotype. The chain recombines TRBV30 with TRBJ1-2, with D possibly TRBD1 on 5 matching bases. V lost 4 bases to trimming and J lost 4 bases, with 7 bases between them. The CDR3 is 11 residues long. Per germline, CDR1 GTSNPN and CDR2 SVGIG (reference sequence). As DNA, the CDR3 is TGTGCCTGGACAGGGTCCTATGGCTACACCTTC. It yields the protein CAWTGSYGYTF. The full variable domain, completed using reference TRBV30 and TRBJ1-2, is SQTIHQWPATLVQPVGSPLSLECTVEGTSNPNLYWYRQAAGRGLQLLFYSVGIGQISSEVPQNLSASRPQDRQFILSSKKLLLSDSGFYLCAWTGSYGYTFGSGTRLTVV.

This clonotype was found a few times. The chain joins TRBV20-1 to TRBJ2-3; no definite D call. CDR3 length: 11 residues. Between the trimmed V and J ends, which lost 3 bases and 6 bases, there was a span of 7 bases. Germline CDR1 and CDR2: DFQATT and SNEGSKA (reference sequence). Here the CDR3 reads CSASNGDTQYF. For the CDR3, the DNA is TGCAGTGCTAGTAACGGGGATACGCAGTATTTT.

There are many counts of this clonotype. V usage is TRBV28 and J usage is TRBJ1-5; D is ambiguous. CDR1 is MDHEN and CDR2 is SYDVKM in the germline V gene. Trimming left V 3 bases short and J 0 bases short, with 12 bases between. There are 16 residues in the CDR3. For the CDR3, the DNA is TGTGCCAGCAGTTTGACGGCCGACCATAGCAATCAGCCCCAGCATTTT. Protein: CASSLTADHSNQPQHF.

This clonotype was found many times. J is TRBJ2-1 and V is TRBV7-2; D is unresolved. With 6 bases removed from V and 1 base from J, the gap between germline ends came to 7 bases. This CDR3 is 13 amino acids long. CDR1 SGHTA and CDR2 FQGNSA come from the germline V gene. CDR3 bases: TGTGCCAGCAGTAAGGTGTCCTACAATGAGCAGTTCTTC. Its translation: CASSKVSYNEQFF.

There are a few counts of this clonotype. The chain uses TRBV20-1 and TRBJ1-1; tentatively, D is TRBD1 (6 bases). Germline CDR1 is DFQATT and CDR2 is SNEGSKA (reference sequence). V shed 6 bases and J shed 1 base, with 12 bases lying between them. The CDR3 runs 13 residues. CDR3 DNA: TGCAGTGCCAGGGGACGGGGGAACACTGAAGCTTTCTTT. This sequence encodes CSARGRGNTEAFF.

The sample holds a few counts of this clonotype. The chain recombines TRBV5-5 with TRBJ1-4; D perhaps matches TRBD1 (5 bases). The CDR3 covers 15 residues. Germline loops: CDR1 SGHKS, CDR2 YYEKEE (reference sequence). V was pared by 4 bases and J by 4 bases, with 14 bases between. Here the CDR3 reads CASSPSAGRNEKLFF. CDR3 in DNA: TGTGCCAGCAGCCCATCAGCAGGGCGTAATGAAAAACTGTTTTTT.

This clonotype was counted only a few times. The V and J genes are TRBV5-1 and TRBJ1-3, with 8 bases fitting TRBD1. Per the germline V gene, CDR1 is SGHRS and CDR2 is YFSETQ. The CDR3 length is 15 residues. Trimming cost V 2 bases and J 4 bases; bases outside gene matches: 5. This chain's CDR3 is CASSFGQGTGNTIYF. The CDR3 DNA reads TGCGCCAGCAGCTTCGGACAGGGTACAGGAAACACCATATATTTT.

Details on this clonotype: One end of the junction is discordant with germline, which a read error may explain. The rearrangement joins TRBV5-1 to TRBJ1-3; D not resolved. This CDR3 has 17 amino acids. Germline V CDR1 and CDR2: SGHRS, YFSETQ. The CDR3 protein is CASSLWSASHSGNTIYF. CDR3 in DNA: TGTGCCAGCAGCTTGTGGTCGGCCAGCCACTCTGGAAACACCATATATTTT.

This clonotype has ten or more counts. This rearrangement joins TRBV5-1 to TRBJ1-1; 9 bases align to TRBD1. Germline CDR1 is SGHRS and CDR2 is YFSETQ. This CDR3 has 15 residues. V lost 3 bases to trimming and J lost 10 bases; unmatched junction nucleotides: 13. CDR3 sequence (DNA): TGCGCCAGCAGCTCCAGGACAGGGGACGCATCGGGAGCTTTCTTT. Translation gives CASSSRTGDASGAFF.